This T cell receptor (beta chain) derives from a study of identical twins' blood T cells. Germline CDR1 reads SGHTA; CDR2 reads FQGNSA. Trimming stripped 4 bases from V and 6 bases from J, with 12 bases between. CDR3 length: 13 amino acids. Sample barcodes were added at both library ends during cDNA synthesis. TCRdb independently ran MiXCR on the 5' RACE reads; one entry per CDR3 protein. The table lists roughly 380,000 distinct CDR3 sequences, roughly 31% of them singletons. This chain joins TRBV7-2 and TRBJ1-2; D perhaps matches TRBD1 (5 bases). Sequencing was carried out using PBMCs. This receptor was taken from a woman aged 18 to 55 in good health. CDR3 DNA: TGTGCCAGCAGCTCGGGACCGACAAATGGCTACACCTTC. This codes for CASSSGPTNGYTF. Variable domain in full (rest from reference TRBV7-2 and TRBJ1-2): GAGVSQSPSNKVTEKGKDVELRCDPISGHTALYWYRQSLGQGLEFLIYFQGNSAPDKSGLPSDRFSAERTGGSVSTLTIQRTQQEDSAVYLCASSSGPTNGYTFGSGTRLTVV.